The 4 T cell receptor beta chains presented below share a single source sample, sequenced in a study of regulatory T cells in long-lasting Graves disease. This sample's time point: newly diagnosed GD, antithyroid drugs for less than 3 months. The TCR library was made from RNA that had been extracted from PBMCs in TRIzol. According to the study, TCR beta libraries were built with iRepertoire HTBI primers and CDR3-region Arm-PCR. One entry per CDR3 protein results from TCRdb running MiXCR on the multiplex PCR reads. Here the sample spans 400,000 to 450,000 distinct CDR3 sequences, about 16% being singletons. Separately, the same data were catalogued under a study of T cells in Graves' hyperthyroidism and ophthalmopathy.

Sequenced material: peripheral blood mononuclear cells (PBMCs), taken at new diagnosis, from a patient treated with antithyroid drugs. Receptors were obtained from a woman in her 30s with Graves disease.

The chain uses TRBV11-2 and TRBJ2-5; a possible D gene is TRBD1 (7 bases). V lost 4 bases to trimming and J lost 2 bases, with 11 bases between them. This CDR3 spans 14 amino acids. CDR1 is SGHAT and CDR2 is FQNNGV in the germline V gene. The CDR3 loop reads CASSSRGAQETQYF. DNA of the CDR3: TGTGCCAGCAGCTCCAGGGGGGCACAAGAGACCCAGTACTTC.

The chain couples TRBV30 to TRBJ1-6; no clear D. V was trimmed by 4 bases and J by 8 bases, leaving 15 bases between them. There are 14 residues in the CDR3. CDR1 and CDR2 from the germline V gene are GTSNPN and SVGIG (reference sequence). The CDR3 DNA reads as TGTGCCTGGAACTCTCGATTTGGGTATTCACCCCTCCACTTT. This gives the protein CAWNSRFGYSPLHF.

This clonotype was seen a handful of times. V and J are TRBV6-1 and TRBJ2-5, with 10 nucleotides matching TRBD2. CDR3 length equals 17 residues. The ends lost 3 bases at V and 5 bases at J; junction bases unmatched: 12. Germline CDR1 reads MNHNS; CDR2 reads SASEGT. In DNA, the CDR3 is TGTGCCAGCAGTGATGTCCTAGCGGGAGTAAGGAAGGAGACCCAGTACTTC. Its protein is CASSDVLAGVRKETQYF.

This clonotype showed up just a few times. The V gene is TRBV20-1, the J gene TRBJ2-3, with TRBD2 matching over 12 bases. The ends lost 2 bases at V and 6 bases at J; junction bases unmatched: 9. The length of the CDR3 is 16 residues. Germline values: CDR1 DFQATT, CDR2 SNEGSKA (reference sequence). CDR3 residues: CSARPGLAGHVDTQYF. CDR3 in DNA: TGCAGTGCTAGACCGGGACTAGCGGGTCATGTGGATACGCAGTATTTT.